This TCR beta chain was captured in a study of blood T cell repertoires in COVID-19. Using immunoSEQ multiplex PCR, the repertoire was profiled, and TCRdb retains in-frame clones only, with some absent. This table holds about 150,000 clones, 83% found once. Trimming cost V 3 bases and J 0 bases, with 13 bases left between them. The CDR3 extends over 16 amino acids. Germline V gives CDR1 SGDLS, CDR2 YYNGEE. The chain is built from TRBV9 and TRBJ1-3; maybe TRBD1 (5 bases). The TCR sequence derives from a woman in her sixties with COVID-19, enrolled during active disease. The sample comprised peripheral blood. The CDR3 here is CASSGRQFFSGNTIYF. The CDR3 nucleotides are TGTGCCAGCAGCGGGAGACAGTTTTTCTCTGGAAACACCATATATTTT.